This T cell receptor (beta chain) is from a study of blood T cell repertoires in COVID-19. Looking at the study overall: There were acute and convalescent COVID-19 samples, and they came from the United States, Italy and Spain.

The table came from immunoSEQ multiplex PCR; TCRdb's copy has only in-frame clones and leaves some out. The data contain 200,000 to 250,000 clones, around 90% of them singletons. This clone was found once. The germline CDR1 and CDR2 sequences are SGHRS and YFSETQ. There are 14 residues in the CDR3. Deletions cut 6 bases from V and 3 bases from J, with 15 bases between. The source is a woman between 25 and 40 years old who had recovered from COVID-19. The chain is built from TRBV5-1 and TRBJ1-2; D uncertain. The specimen was PBMCs or T cells enriched from blood (not recorded which). This CDR3 is CASTSGFSDYGYTF. As DNA, the CDR3 is TGCGCCAGCACCTCCGGTTTTAGTGACTATGGCTACACCTTC.